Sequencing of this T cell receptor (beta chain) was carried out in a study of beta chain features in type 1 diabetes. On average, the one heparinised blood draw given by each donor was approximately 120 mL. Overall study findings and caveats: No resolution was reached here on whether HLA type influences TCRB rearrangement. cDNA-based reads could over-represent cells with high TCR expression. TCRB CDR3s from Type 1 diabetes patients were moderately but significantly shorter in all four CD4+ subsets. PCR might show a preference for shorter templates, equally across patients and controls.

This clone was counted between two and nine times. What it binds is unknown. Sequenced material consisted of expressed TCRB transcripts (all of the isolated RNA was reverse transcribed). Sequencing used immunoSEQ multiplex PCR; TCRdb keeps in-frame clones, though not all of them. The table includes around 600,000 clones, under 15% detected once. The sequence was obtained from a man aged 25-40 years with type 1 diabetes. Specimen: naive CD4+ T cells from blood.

The CDR3 DNA sequence: TGCGCCAGCAGCTTAATGACTAGCGATGGAAACATTCAGTACTTC. This sequence encodes CASSLMTSDGNIQYF. The chain uses TRBV5-1 and TRBJ2-4, with TRBD2 matching over 8 bases. CDR3 length equals 15 residues. In germline, CDR1 is SGHRS, CDR2 YFSETQ. J gave up 6 bases and V 2 bases, and 7 bases lay outside the gene matches. The full variable domain, completed using reference TRBV5-1 and TRBJ2-4, is KAGVTQTPRYLIKTRGQQVTLSCSPISGHRSVSWYQQTPGQGLQFLFEYFSETQRNKGNFPGRFSGRQFSNSRSEMNVSTLELGDSALYLCASSLMTSDGNIQYFGAGTRLSVL.